What follows is one T cell receptor beta chain and its context. No antigen is known for it. Base quality data are lacking; no much larger clone is found one base away. The sample comes from a study of blood T cell repertoires in COVID-19 (TCRdb year 2020). Looking at the study overall: The collaborator samples originated in the United States, Italy and Spain and spanned the acute and convalescent phases of COVID-19. The prospective study material was composed of cDNA or gDNA derived from T cells, B-cell-depleted T cells, or PBMCs. Subjects who had been exposed to COVID-19, were actively infected with it, or had recovered from it provided the deeply sampled blood TCRbeta repertoires that made up the dataset. A freely available public database, intended as a resource for researchers studying the immune response to SARS-CoV-2, is where the repertoires were released. The samples were drawn from two sources: the first 160 participants of the ongoing ImmuneRACE study, and about 1,300 subjects contributed by 6 global collaborators. The sample metadata nearly always contained a de-identified subject ID, COVID-19 status, age in years and sex. HLA class I and class II types, where available, came from metadata supplied by the sample provider rather than from assay-based typing.

The study at large found these results: How much clinical and demographic metadata was included differed by source and by participant, and the metadata was provided uncurated.

In the prospective study, participants were about 18 to 100 years old, resided in 24 geographic areas of the United States, and were enrolled through a virtual design. Cohort assignment in the prospective study relied on participant-reported clinical history from a screening survey and a study questionnaire. Exposed participants were defined as having been in contact with someone with a PCR-confirmed or clinician-diagnosed COVID-19 case within 2 weeks of study entry. In the prospective study, mobile phlebotomists collected whole blood, serum and a nasopharyngeal or oropharyngeal swab from each participant. Additional blood draws and questionnaires over an approximately two-month period could optionally be provided by prospective study participants. Blood samples from the prospective study were shipped frozen or at room temperature prior to DNA extraction. The immunoSEQ Assay, a bias-controlled multiplex PCR, was used to amplify TCRbeta CDR3 regions from genomic DNA. The study's own analysis went as follows. Nucleated cell counts per sample were estimated from amplification of reference gene primers within the assay. To quantify the absolute abundance of each unique TCRbeta CDR3 rearrangement, sequence reads were collapsed and filtered. For each sample, productive Simpson clonality was calculated as the square root of Simpson's diversity index over productive rearrangements. TCRdb took over this immuneACCESS table, retaining in-frame rearrangements with V and J assigned. Such tables are incomplete; in checked studies, under half of the missing clones stem from an unresolved V gene, and the remainder is unexplained. That table supplies the V and J calls and clone size; D and trimming were determined from the DNA. A total of more than 200,000 clones appear in this sample, approximately 89% of them only once. The ten largest clones take up around 3.6% of the sample.

The sequence came from a woman in her twenties or thirties who had been exposed to COVID-19. The sample was PBMCs or T cells enriched from blood (not recorded which).

The DNA is TGTGCCAGCAGCCAAGATGGGCAGCTGATCACTAACTATGGCTACACCTTC. Its protein product is CASSQDGQLITNYGYTF. Recombination linked TRBV3-1 (or the pseudogene TRBV3-2) to TRBJ1-2, with the D gene too uncertain to name. The CDR3, from cysteine to phenylalanine, totals 17 residues. Only CDR3 DNA is held: 51 bases, read in frame from base 1. V and J lose 0 bases and 0 bases, and a span of 14 bases separates them. As encoded in the germline V gene (reference sequence), CDR1 is LGHDT while CDR2 is YNNKEL.